A selection of T cell receptor beta chains follows, all from one sample in a study of persistence of HIV-infected CD4 T cells. Sequenced by immunoSEQ multiplex PCR; TCRdb stores in-frame clones only, minus some. This sample yields tens of thousands of clones, of which 82% are seen a single time; 15% to 20% belongs to the top ten. Their specific antigens are unknown. Source: CD4+ T cells sorted from PBMCs after roughly 17-hour stimulation, taken from a patient who received antiretroviral therapy. The receptors stem from an adult woman with HIV who was CMV-seropositive. Each CDR3 is given with its conserved first and last residue. D genes are given only for firm matches. The size of a clone is reported for some rows only, either as once, few or many, or as a class for expanded clones.

D gene,J gene,clone size,V gene,CDR3 DNA,CDR3 protein
.,TRBJ2-1,.,TRBV28,TGTGCCAGCAGTTTTTATCGGACCATGGGCAATGAGCAGTTCTTC,CASSFYRTMGNEQFF
.,TRBJ1-2,.,TRBV5-1,TGCGCCAGCACCTTGGCCCCTAACAGGGACCCCTATGGCTACACCTTC,CASTLAPNRDPYGYTF
.,TRBJ1-1,few,TRBV14,TGTGCCAGCAGCCAAGTCGGGGAAGCTTTCTTT,CASSQVGEAFF
TRBD1,TRBJ1-4,.,TRBV7-9,TGTGCCAGCAGCGTCGACAGGGGGACTAATGAAAAACTGTTTTTT,CASSVDRGTNEKLFF
.,TRBJ1-3,.,TRBV9,TGTGCCAGCAGCACAGGAAACACCATATATTTT,CASSTGNTIYF
.,TRBJ2-3,.,TRBV4-3,TGCGCCAGCAGCCAAGGTCCCCGGGAGAACACAGATACGCAGTATTTT,CASSQGPRENTDTQYF
TRBD2,TRBJ2-1,.,TRBV7-2,TGTGCCAGCAGCTTTGATCCTTTACTAGCGGGAGGCGTCAATGAGCAGTTCTTC,CASSFDPLLAGGVNEQFF
TRBD2,TRBJ2-7,few,TRBV7-6,TGTGCCAGCAGCCGCTCGGCTAGCGGGAGGAGCTCCTACGAGCAGTACTTC,CASSRSASGRSSYEQYF
.,TRBJ1-1,.,TRBV7-9,TGTGCCACATTGAAAGAGGGCTTAACGAACACTGAAGCTTTCTTT,CATLKEGLTNTEAFF
TRBD2,TRBJ2-5,few,TRBV29-1,TGCAGCGTTGCTCTTAGCGGGAGGGTAGAGACCCAGTACTTC,CSVALSGRVETQYF
TRBD1,TRBJ1-2,.,TRBV7-9,TGTGCCAGCAGCTCGGTTTTTGACAGGGGGCAGGCCTATGGCTACACCTTC,CASSSVFDRGQAYGYTF
.,TRBJ2-5,.,TRBV7-9,TGTGCCAGCAGCTCTCCGGGCAGGGGAGGAGGGGAGACCCAGTACTTC,CASSSPGRGGGETQYF
TRBD1,TRBJ1-2,.,TRBV5-6,TGTGCCAGCAGCCTAACCGGGACAGGGGTGGATGGCTACACCTTC,CASSLTGTGVDGYTF
.,TRBJ2-7,few,TRBV4-3,TGCGCCAGCAGCCAAGATCGGTGGAGGGAAGGGGAGCAGTACTTC,CASSQDRWREGEQYF
.,TRBJ1-5,.,TRBV7-8,TGTGCCAGCAGCTTAAGGGGGGACCTGGGTTATCAGCCCCAGCATTTT,CASSLRGDLGYQPQHF
TRBD1,TRBJ1-1,.,TRBV5-4,TGTGCCAGCAGCTTTAACAGGGGGCCAGACGCTTTCTTT,CASSFNRGPDAFF
.,TRBJ2-4,.,TRBV7-9,TGTGCCAGCAGCTTAGACCAGGGACGCATTCAGTACTTC,CASSLDQGRIQYF
TRBD1,TRBJ1-1,.,TRBV28,TGTGCCAGCAGTTCCCAGGGGACAGGGATACCTGAAGCTTTCTTT,CASSSQGTGIPEAFF
.,TRBJ2-5,.,TRBV6-5,TGTGCCAGCAGTTACGGAACGGGGATCGACCAAGAGACCCAGTACTTC,CASSYGTGIDQETQYF
.,TRBJ1-2,.,TRBV4-1,TGCGCCAGCAGCCAAGAAACTACTTATGGCTACACCTTC,CASSQETTYGYTF
.,TRBJ1-6,.,TRBV9,TGTGCCAGCAGCGTAGGAAGGGGATACAATTCACCCCTCCACTTT,CASSVGRGYNSPLHF
.,TRBJ1-5,.,TRBV10-3,TGTGCCATCAGGGGCAGGGAGAGCAATCAGCCCCAGCATTTT,CAIRGRESNQPQHF
TRBD2,TRBJ2-3,.,TRBV9,TGTGCCAGCAGCGTAGCCCTGTTATCGGCGGGAGGGAGTGCAGATACGCAGTATTTT,CASSVALLSAGGSADTQYF
.,TRBJ1-5,.,TRBV6-2/TRBV6-3,TGTGCCAGCAGTCAGGATGTGGCCTTCAATCAGCCCCAGCATTTT,CASSQDVAFNQPQHF
.,TRBJ1-1,.,TRBV5-1,TGCGCCAGCAGCTTGGCCGGGCACCCCGGGACTGAAGCTTTCTTT,CASSLAGHPGTEAFF
.,TRBJ1-6,.,TRBV7-2,TGTGCCAGCAGCTCCCTCGGTTATAATTCACCCCTCCACTTT,CASSSLGYNSPLHF
.,TRBJ2-5,.,TRBV5-4,TGTGCCAGCAGCTCTTCCGGGGGGCGAGGAGAGACCCAGTACTTC,CASSSSGGRGETQYF
.,TRBJ2-1,.,TRBV7-3,TGTGCCAGCAGCTTAGGGGCCTTCAATGAGCAGTTCTTC,CASSLGAFNEQFF
TRBD1,TRBJ1-2,.,TRBV6-5,TGTGCCAGCAGTTACTCGACAGGGACCTATGGCTACACCTTC,CASSYSTGTYGYTF
.,TRBJ1-6,.,TRBV6-5,TGTGCCAGCAGGCCTCGGCATATCAGTAATTCGCCCCTCCACTTT,CASRPRHISNSPLHF
.,TRBJ1-3,.,TRBV28,TGTGCCAGCAGCGAACATGGCTCTGGAAACACCATATATTTT,CASSEHGSGNTIYF
.,TRBJ1-1,once,TRBV11-1,TGTGCCAGCAGTTCAATTCGTGGAGGGTTTGGCACTGAAGCTTTCTTT,CASSSIRGGFGTEAFF
TRBD2,TRBJ2-7,.,TRBV7-9,TGTGCCAGCAGCATCGGACTAGCGGGAGCGCAAGAGCAGTACTTC,CASSIGLAGAQEQYF
TRBD1,TRBJ1-6,.,TRBV7-2,TGTGCCAGCAGCTTAGAGGGGAACAGGGGAAATTCACCCCTCCACTTT,CASSLEGNRGNSPLHF
TRBD2,TRBJ2-3,.,TRBV28,TGTGCCAGCAGTTTACCCTTCGGGGGGAGCACAGATACGCAGTATTTT,CASSLPFGGSTDTQYF
TRBD1,TRBJ2-7,few,TRBV19,TGTGCCAGTAGTGTGACAGGGGACGAGCAGTACTTC,CASSVTGDEQYF
.,TRBJ2-7,.,TRBV7-8,TGTGCCAGCAGCTTAGTCCTGGAGGGGCCGGAGCAGTACTTC,CASSLVLEGPEQYF
.,TRBJ2-5,.,TRBV7-2,TGTGCCAGCAGCTTGAGGGTACAAGAGACCCAGTACTTC,CASSLRVQETQYF
.,TRBJ2-3,once,TRBV6-2/TRBV6-3,TGTGCCAGCAGTTACTCACCTAGGGGTACGCAGTATTTT,CASSYSPRGTQYF
.,TRBJ1-2,.,TRBV5-1,TGCGCCAGCAGCCTGGACACGGGCAGGGCGGATTATGGCTACACCTTC,CASSLDTGRADYGYTF
TRBD2,TRBJ2-7,.,TRBV3-1/TRBV3-2,TGTGCCAGCAGCCGTCTAGCGGCGGGGGAGCAGTACTTC,CASSRLAAGEQYF